These 30 T cell receptor beta chains originate from one sample sequenced in a study of shared clonotypes between healthy human individuals. TCRdb's copy holds only in-frame clones and misses some; the assay was immunoSEQ multiplex PCR. The sample holds some 2.3 million clones; approximately 95% are singletons and the top ten take 0.35% to 0.5%. What was sequenced was naive CD4+ T cells from PBMCs. Stated subset: CD45RA+ positively selected. The receptors stem from a man in his late teens or twenties in good health. Some clones in this sample may be carry-over from other donors' samples.

V usage is TRBV11-2 and J usage is TRBJ1-6; D not certain. This CDR3 is 18 amino acids long. The germline CDR1 and CDR2 sequences are SGHAT and FQNNGV. Trimming shortened V by 5 bases and J by 0 bases, and 17 bases separated the two germline ends. The CDR3 bases are TGTGCCAGCAGCCTAATCCCAGGCCGGGGCTCCTATAATTCACCCCTCCACTTT. Its translation: CASSLIPGRGSYNSPLHF.

The gene calls are TRBV25-1 and TRBJ1-2; D is possibly TRBD1 (5 bases). Germline CDR1 MGHDK, CDR2 SYGVNS. Between the trimmed V and J ends, which lost 4 bases and 4 bases, there was a span of 10 bases. The CDR3 sequence is 13 residues long. CDR3 sequence (DNA): TGTGCCAGCAGTGGCAGGGCAGGCTATGGCTACACCTTC. It is translated as CASSGRAGYGYTF.

The chain combines TRBV10-3 with TRBJ2-1, with D hard to call. The CDR3 extends over 14 amino acids. Deletions cut 4 bases from V and 9 bases from J, with 16 bases between. Germline CDR1 is ENHRY and CDR2 is SYGVKD. The CDR3 sequence: CAISVGVGPFEQFF. The CDR3 DNA follows: TGTGCCATCAGTGTTGGGGTCGGCCCATTTGAGCAGTTCTTC.

The chain links TRBV18 to TRBJ2-3; weak D call: TRBD2 (6 bases). V dropped 6 bases and J dropped 4 bases, with 14 bases sitting between them. From germline, CDR1 is KGHSH and CDR2 LQKENI. CDR3 length: 14 amino acids. CDR3 loop: CASSLATRSDTQYF. In DNA form, the CDR3 reads TGTGCCAGCTCCCTAGCGACTAGATCAGATACGCAGTATTTT.

As DNA, the CDR3 is TGCGCCAGCGCCGACCGATCAGGGGCCGATACGCAGTATTTT. Translating it yields CASADRSGADTQYF. The chain couples TRBV5-1 to TRBJ2-3; the D gene is possibly TRBD1 (6 bases). The V gene lost 7 bases and the J gene lost 6 bases, with 18 bases spanning the gap. The CDR3 runs 14 residues. Germline assignment: CDR1 SGHRS and CDR2 YFSETQ.

This clone is a singleton in its sample. The CDR3 nucleotides read TGTGCCAGCAGTTTAACAGGGGCTGAGCTGGGGGGCTACACCTTC. Translation gives CASSLTGAELGGYTF. V gene TRBV28 combines with J gene TRBJ1-2, with TRBD1 identical over 7 bases. V shed 2 bases and J 8 bases; nucleotides not matched to a gene: 11. Germline CDR1 is MDHEN and CDR2 is SYDVKM. The CDR3 is 15 amino acids.

CDR3 in DNA: TGTGCCACCTCCCCCCAGGGGGCGAGCGAGGATACGCAGTATTTT. Its protein is CATSPQGASEDTQYF. This rearrangement joins TRBV28 to TRBJ2-3, with 8 bases aligning to TRBD1. CDR1 MDHEN and CDR2 SYDVKM come from the germline V gene. The CDR3 length is 15 residues. V lost 10 bases to trimming and J lost 6 bases; unmatched junction nucleotides: 15. Drawing the rest from reference TRBV28 and TRBJ2-3, the complete variable domain is DVKVTQSSRYLVKRTGEKVFLECVQDMDHENMFWYRQDPGLGLRLIYFSYDVKMKEKGDIPEGYSVSREKKERFSLILESASTNQTSMYLCATSPQGASEDTQYFGPGTRLTVL.

The rearrangement links TRBV2 to TRBJ2-3; no clear D. The V end was cut by 6 bases, the J end by 2 bases, with 12 bases between. Germline loops: CDR1 SNHLY, CDR2 FYNNEI. The CDR3 contains 14 residues. In DNA, the CDR3 is TGTGCCAGCAGCCTTATCTTATCCACAGATACGCAGTATTTT. The encoded protein is CASSLILSTDTQYF.

This chain joins TRBV19 and TRBJ1-1; 8 nucleotides align to TRBD1. There are 16 residues in the CDR3. J lost 0 bases, V lost 1 base, and 4 bases had no gene match. Per germline, CDR1 LNHDA and CDR2 SQIVND (reference sequence). CDR3 protein: CASSIVGQGMNTEAFF. CDR3 nucleotides: TGTGCCAGTAGTATAGTCGGACAGGGCATGAACACTGAAGCTTTCTTT.

V is TRBV2 and J is TRBJ2-1; TRBD1 might be the D (5 bases). CDR1 SNHLY and CDR2 FYNNEI come from the germline V gene. V lost 3 bases to trimming and J lost 5 bases, with 11 bases between them. The CDR3 has 14 amino acids. The CDR3 reads CASSEQGGDNEQFF. In nucleotides, the CDR3 is TGTGCCAGCAGTGAGCAGGGTGGAGACAATGAGCAGTTCTTC.

This chain uses TRBV29-1 with TRBJ2-7, with TRBD1 matching 9 bases. V was clipped by 4 bases and J by 2 bases; unmatched bases: 6. The CDR3 has 14 amino acids. Germline V gives CDR1 SQVTM, CDR2 ANQGSEA. The CDR3 here is CSVGQGGITYEQYF. Here the CDR3 DNA reads TGCAGCGTTGGACAGGGGGGGATTACCTACGAGCAGTACTTC.

The chain recombines TRBV7-2 with TRBJ2-7; the match to TRBD2 covers 12 bases. The CDR3 runs to 18 residues. The V and J ends lost 4 bases and 4 bases, in that order; junction bases with no gene match: 14. Germline CDR1 is SGHTA and CDR2 is FQGNSA. The CDR3 DNA follows: TGTGCCAGCAGCTCACGGCCGGGAATGACTAGCGGGAGTTACGAGCAGTACTTC. Translated: CASSSRPGMTSGSYEQYF.

The V and J genes are TRBV19 and TRBJ2-3, with D possibly TRBD1 on 6 matching bases. V dropped 10 bases and J dropped 5 bases, with 19 bases sitting between them. Germline CDR1 LNHDA, CDR2 SQIVND (reference sequence). This CDR3 has 14 residues. CDR3 DNA: TGTGCCACCCGTAGGGGGAATGTGGAAGATACGCAGTATTTT. Its protein product is CATRRGNVEDTQYF.

In regard to this clone: The CDR3 end shows no conserved phenylalanine or tryptophan, and so a read error is likely. The DNA is left out, because the CDR3 cannot be placed on it with certainty; the CDR3 is given as TCRdb lists it. CDR3: CASSLWAGGV. This chain joins TRBV28 and TRBJ1-5. The CDR3 region is 10 residues in length, termini included. Germline V gene sequence: CDR1 MDHEN, CDR2 SYDVKM.

The chain combines TRBV15 with TRBJ1-2, with 8 bases identical to TRBD1. V shed 2 bases and J 8 bases; nucleotides not matched to a gene: 13. The CDR3 is made up of 16 amino acids. From germline, CDR1 is LNHNV and CDR2 YYDKDF (reference sequence). CDR3 DNA: TGTGCCACCAGCAGACTTGGGGACAGGCACTGGGACGGCTACACCTTC. Protein sequence: CATSRLGDRHWDGYTF.

This clone was seen a single time. The CDR3 DNA is TGCAGCGTAACCCTGCGGACAGGGCCCTACGAGCAGTACTTC. Translation gives CSVTLRTGPYEQYF. V and J are TRBV29-1 and TRBJ2-7; 8 bases are a match to TRBD1. With V trimmed by 6 bases and J by 2 bases, 9 bases remained unmatched. The CDR3 runs to 14 residues. The V gene's germline CDR1 is SQVTM and CDR2 ANQGSEA.

This chain links TRBV7-3 with TRBJ2-1; 12 bases are a match to TRBD2. The V segment lost 5 bases and the J segment 3 bases; nucleotides outside the gene matches: 2. Germline lookup yields CDR1 SGHTA and CDR2 FQGTGA. The CDR3 has 15 amino acids. The CDR3 sequence is CASSKTSGSYNEQFF. Here the CDR3 DNA reads TGTGCCAGCAGCAAGACTAGCGGGAGCTACAATGAGCAGTTCTTC. Full variable domain (rest looked up from reference TRBV7-3 and TRBJ2-1): GAGVSQTPSNKVTEKGKYVELRCDPISGHTALYWYRQSLGQGPEFLIYFQGTGAADDSGLPNDRFFAVRPEGSVSTLKIQRTERGDSAVYLCASSKTSGSYNEQFFGPGTRLTVL.

The chain joins TRBV4-1 to TRBJ2-1, with D possibly being TRBD1 or TRBD2 (6 bases each). The CDR3 sequence is 15 residues long. Germline CDR1 reads MGHRA; CDR2 reads YSYEKL. V gave up 3 bases and J gave up 2 bases, with 11 bases separating them. The CDR3 coding sequence is TGCGCCAGCAGCCAGGGGGCGGGACCCTACAATGAGCAGTTCTTC. It yields the protein CASSQGAGPYNEQFF.

This clone appeared once. The chain joins TRBV4-1 to TRBJ2-3; D might be TRBD2 (6 bases). The CDR3 has 17 amino acids. Trimming shortened V by 0 bases and J by 0 bases, and 13 bases separated the two germline ends. Germline CDR1 reads MGHRA; CDR2 reads YSYEKL. The CDR3 DNA is TGCGCCAGCAGCCAAGAAGGACCCCGGGGGAGCACAGATACGCAGTATTTT. Its translation: CASSQEGPRGSTDTQYF.

The chain carries TRBV5-1 and TRBJ2-1; tentative D call: TRBD1 (8 bases). The CDR3 extends over 14 amino acids. Trimming took off 4 bases at V and 7 bases at J, with 15 bases between the two ends. Germline CDR1 SGHRS, CDR2 YFSETQ. CDR3 sequence reads: CASSSGQGGNEQFF. DNA for the CDR3: TGCGCCAGCAGCAGCGGACAGGGAGGGAATGAGCAGTTCTTC. The entire variable domain, with the rest obtained from reference TRBV5-1 and TRBJ2-1, is as follows: KAGVTQTPRYLIKTRGQQVTLSCSPISGHRSVSWYQQTPGQGLQFLFEYFSETQRNKGNFPGRFSGRQFSNSRSEMNVSTLELGDSALYLCASSSGQGGNEQFFGPGTRLTVL.

CDR3 amino acids: CASGAHHPEQYF. In DNA, the CDR3 is TGTGCCAGCGGGGCCCACCACCCCGAGCAGTACTTC. V gene TRBV6-1 combines with J gene TRBJ2-7; TRBD1 might be the D (5 bases). CDR1 and CDR2 (germline): MNHNS, SASEGT. V was pared by 8 bases and J by 6 bases, with 14 bases between. The CDR3 is made up of 12 amino acids.

The V gene is TRBV7-3, the J gene TRBJ2-1; 8 bases match TRBD1. Germline CDR1 reads SGHTA; CDR2 reads FQGTGA. The CDR3 has 15 amino acids. Germline trimming cut 4 bases from V and 7 bases from J; bases unmatched to any gene: 9. The CDR3 region has the DNA TGTGCCAGCAGCTCACCAGGGGGCGCTGGGAATGAGCAGTTCTTC. Its protein is CASSSPGGAGNEQFF.

The chain uses TRBV7-8 and TRBJ2-2; 12 positions agree with TRBD2. This CDR3 has 17 residues. CDR1 is SGHVS, CDR2 FQNEAQ, per germline. The ends lost 2 bases at V and 2 bases at J; junction bases unmatched: 3. CDR3 protein: CASSLLAGGLNTGELFF. CDR3 nucleotide sequence: TGTGCCAGCAGCTTACTAGCGGGAGGGCTAAACACCGGGGAGCTGTTTTTT.

This clone has just a few counts. The rearrangement joins TRBV28 to TRBJ1-1, with D possibly matching TRBD1 (5 bases). The germline CDR1 and CDR2 sequences are MDHEN and SYDVKM. V was clipped by 8 bases and J by 0 bases, with 13 bases between them. The CDR3 sequence is 14 residues long. In nucleotides, the CDR3 is TGTGCCAGCCGACCAGGGTACATGAACACTGAAGCTTTCTTT. Its translation: CASRPGYMNTEAFF.

The chain uses TRBV11-1 and TRBJ2-3, with D possibly called TRBD1 or TRBD2 (5 bases each). The length of the CDR3 is 15 residues. Germline CDR1 and CDR2: SGHAT and FQDESV (reference sequence). V lost 1 base to trimming and J lost 0 bases, with 8 bases between them. CDR3 sequence (DNA): TGTGCCAGCAGCTTAGTTGGGGGAAGCACAGATACGCAGTATTTT. Its translation is CASSLVGGSTDTQYF.

This chain joins TRBV7-3 and TRBJ1-1; 7 bases match TRBD1. Germline CDR1 is SGHTA and CDR2 is FQGTGA. This CDR3 has 15 residues. V lost 5 bases and J lost 1; bases outside the gene matches: 7. The CDR3 sequence is CASSPQTGSNTEAFF. The CDR3 nucleotides are TGTGCCAGCAGCCCCCAGACAGGGTCGAACACTGAAGCTTTCTTT.

This clone showed up just once. The chain recombines TRBV7-9 with TRBJ1-4; possible D gene TRBD1, 5 bases. Trimming removed 0 bases from V and 7 bases from J, with 12 bases in between. The germline V gene has CDR1 SEHNR and CDR2 FQNEAQ (reference sequence). The length of the CDR3 is 15 residues. The CDR3 here is CASSLAGQGSEKLFF. The CDR3 coding sequence is TGTGCCAGCAGCTTAGCGGGCCAGGGATCTGAAAAACTGTTTTTT.

Only one count was recorded for this clone. This chain connects TRBV4-1 to TRBJ2-7; 10 positions agree with TRBD1. The CDR3 length is 16 residues. The germline V gene has CDR1 MGHRA and CDR2 YSYEKL. The ends lost 4 bases at V and 7 bases at J; junction bases unmatched: 13. As DNA, the CDR3 is TGCGCCAGCAGCCGCTCCCTCGGGGACAGGGGTAAAGAGCAGTACTTC. Translated, it gives CASSRSLGDRGKEQYF.

This clone was seen once. The gene calls are TRBV12-5 and TRBJ2-3; 10 bases fit TRBD2. V shed 6 bases and J 3 bases; nucleotides not matched to a gene: 9. Germline V gene lookup returns CDR1 LGHNT and CDR2 FRNRAP. The CDR3 has 16 amino acids. The CDR3 DNA is TGTGCTAGTGGGTTCGGGCTAGCGGGGGTAACAGATACGCAGTATTTT. This gives the protein CASGFGLAGVTDTQYF.

The rearrangement joins TRBV11-2 to TRBJ1-2; D is undetermined. Trimming left V 4 bases short and J 7 bases short, with 10 bases between. CDR1 SGHAT and CDR2 FQNNGV come from the germline V gene. The length of the CDR3 is 12 residues. CDR3 in DNA: TGTGCCAGCAGCTGGGAGGAATTTGGCTACACCTTC. Protein sequence: CASSWEEFGYTF. The full variable domain, completed using reference TRBV11-2 and TRBJ1-2, is EAGVAQSPRYKIIEKRQSVAFWCNPISGHATLYWYQQILGQGPKLLIQFQNNGVVDDSQLPKDRFSAERLKGVDSTLKIQPAKLEDSAVYLCASSWEEFGYTFGSGTRLTVV.